Listed here are 2 T cell receptor beta chains from one sample, sequenced in a study of T cell repertoires in cytomegalovirus infection. MiXCR, applied by TCRdb to the reads, yields one record per CDR3 protein. The sample holds some 130,000 distinct CDR3 sequences, 7.5% to 9% seen once. Sample: PBMCs. Receptor source: a human donor in good health (CMV status not recorded). Some clones in this sample may be carry-over from other donors' samples.

The V gene is TRBV6-6, the J gene TRBJ2-7; a weak D match, TRBD2 (6 bases). The V gene lost 5 bases and the J gene lost 2 bases, with 16 bases spanning the gap. This CDR3 has 15 amino acids. Germline CDR1 reads MNHNY; CDR2 reads SVGAGI (reference sequence). CDR3 DNA: TGTGCCAGCAGTCCCGGCCACGGGGGAACCTACGAGCAGTACTTC. Translated, it gives CASSPGHGGTYEQYF.

There are many counts of this clonotype. The V and J genes are TRBV4-1 and TRBJ1-1; no reliable D call. This CDR3 comprises 13 residues. CDR1 MGHRA and CDR2 YSYEKL come from the germline V gene. V shed 3 bases and J shed 1 base, with 6 bases lying between them. The CDR3 nucleotides read TGCGCCAGCAGCCAGGTTGGGAACACTGAAGCTTTCTTT. Protein sequence: CASSQVGNTEAFF.